The entry that follows covers one T cell receptor (beta chain) sequence. This receptor's antigen is unknown. Within one base of it there is no much larger clone, and no base qualities were kept. One collaborating source in Seattle enrolled patients during active infection and followed them longitudinally through the course of disease. Whole blood was collected in K2EDTA tubes by collaborating institutions according to the institutions' own protocols. For TCRbeta analysis, collaborators shipped samples in one of three forms: frozen whole blood, isolated PBMCs, or DNA extracted from either of those sample types. TCRbeta CDR3 regions were amplified from genomic DNA using the immunoSEQ Assay, a bias-controlled multiplex PCR. As for the authors' bioinformatics: Nucleated cell counts per sample were estimated from amplification of reference gene primers within the assay. To quantify the absolute abundance of each unique TCRbeta CDR3 rearrangement, sequence reads were collapsed and filtered. For each sample, productive Simpson clonality was calculated as the square root of Simpson's diversity index over productive rearrangements. TCRdb provides this immuneACCESS table in a form limited to in-frame rearrangements. Some clones are lacking; in checked studies, under half of them reflect an unresolved V gene, and why the rest are absent is not known. V and J calls and clone size come straight from that table; D and trimming were deduced from the DNA. This sample comprises roughly 120,000 clones, roughly 90% of them detected only once. About 4.6% of the sample lies in the top ten.

These data are taken from a study of blood T cell repertoires in COVID-19 (dated by TCRdb to 2020 to 2022). Regarding the complete study: Collaborator samples came from the United States, Italy and Spain and covered acute and convalescent phases of COVID-19. The dataset comprised deeply sampled blood TCRbeta repertoires from subjects exposed to, actively infected with, or recovered from COVID-19. The prospective study material was composed of cDNA or gDNA derived from T cells, B-cell-depleted T cells, or PBMCs. The samples were drawn from the first 160 participants of the ongoing ImmuneRACE study and from roughly 1,300 subjects provided by 6 global collaborators. Where HLA class I and class II types were available, the types were taken from metadata supplied by the sample provider, not from assay-based typing. A de-identified subject ID, COVID-19 status, age in years and sex were almost always included in the sample metadata. The repertoires were made available in a free public database intended to serve as a resource for research on the immune response to SARS-CoV-2.

V and J are trimmed by 4 bases and 7 bases, and the gene matches miss 15 bases of the junction. The CDR3 contains 17 residues, cysteine and phenylalanine counted. The kept DNA is CDR3 alone, 51 bases in frame from the first base. CDR1 and CDR2, looked up from the germline V gene (reference sequence), are LNHDA and SQIVND. General conclusions and limits of the study: Clinical and demographic metadata were provided uncurated, with the amount varying by source and participant.

The sequence was collected from a man in his sixties with COVID-19, enrolled during active disease. What was sequenced was peripheral blood. Here the chain combines TRBV19 and TRBJ1-4, and TRBD1 matches 7 of the central bases. The CDR3 amino acid sequence is: CASSTYRGPTGGEKLFF. DNA sequence: TGTGCCAGTAGTACTTACAGGGGACCCACCGGAGGTGAAAAACTGTTTTTT.